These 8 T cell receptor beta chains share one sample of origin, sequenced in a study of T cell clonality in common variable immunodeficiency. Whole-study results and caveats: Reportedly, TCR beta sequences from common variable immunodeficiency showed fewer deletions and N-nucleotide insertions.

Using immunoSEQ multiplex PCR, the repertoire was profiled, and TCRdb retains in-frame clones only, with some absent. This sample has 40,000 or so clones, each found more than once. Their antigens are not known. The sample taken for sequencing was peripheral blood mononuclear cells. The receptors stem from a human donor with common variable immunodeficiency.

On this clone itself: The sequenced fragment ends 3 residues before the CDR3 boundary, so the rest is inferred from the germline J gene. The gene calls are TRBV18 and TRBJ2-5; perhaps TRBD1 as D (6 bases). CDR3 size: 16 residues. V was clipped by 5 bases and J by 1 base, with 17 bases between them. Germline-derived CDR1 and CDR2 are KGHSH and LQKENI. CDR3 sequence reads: CASSTIPGHTQETQYF. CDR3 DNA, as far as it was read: TGTGCCAGCTCAACTATTCCGGGACATACCCAAGAGACC.

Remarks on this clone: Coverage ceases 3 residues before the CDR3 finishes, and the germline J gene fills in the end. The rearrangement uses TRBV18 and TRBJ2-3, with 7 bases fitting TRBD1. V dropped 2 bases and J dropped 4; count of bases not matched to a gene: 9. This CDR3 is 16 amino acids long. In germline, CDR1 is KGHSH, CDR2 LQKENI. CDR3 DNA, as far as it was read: TGTGCCAGCTCACCAATAAACAGGGGCCAGCCAGATACG. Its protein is CASSPINRGQPDT. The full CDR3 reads CASSPINRGQPDTQYF.

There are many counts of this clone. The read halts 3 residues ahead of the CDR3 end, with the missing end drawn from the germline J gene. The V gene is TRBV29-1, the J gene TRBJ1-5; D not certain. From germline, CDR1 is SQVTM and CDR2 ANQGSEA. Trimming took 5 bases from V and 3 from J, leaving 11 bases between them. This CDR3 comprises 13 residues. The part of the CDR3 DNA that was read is TGCAGCGTTTTGGACGGGGACAATCAGCCC. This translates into CSVLDGDNQP. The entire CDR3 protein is CSVLDGDNQPQHF.

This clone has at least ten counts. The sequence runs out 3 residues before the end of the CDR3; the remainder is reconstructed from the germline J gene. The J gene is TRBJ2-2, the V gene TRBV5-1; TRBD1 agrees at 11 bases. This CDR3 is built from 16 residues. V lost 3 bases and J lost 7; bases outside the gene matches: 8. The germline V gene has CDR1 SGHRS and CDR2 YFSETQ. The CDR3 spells CASSSRTGGSIGELFF. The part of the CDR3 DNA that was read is TGCGCCAGCAGCTCCAGGACAGGGGGCTCGATCGGGGAG.

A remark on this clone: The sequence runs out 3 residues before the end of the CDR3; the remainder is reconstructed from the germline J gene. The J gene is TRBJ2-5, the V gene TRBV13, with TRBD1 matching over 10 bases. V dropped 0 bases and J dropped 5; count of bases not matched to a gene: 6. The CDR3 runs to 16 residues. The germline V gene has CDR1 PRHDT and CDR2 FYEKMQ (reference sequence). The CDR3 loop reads CASSLGGTGVMETQYF. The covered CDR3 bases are TGTGCCAGCAGCTTAGGTGGGACAGGGGTAATGGAGACC.

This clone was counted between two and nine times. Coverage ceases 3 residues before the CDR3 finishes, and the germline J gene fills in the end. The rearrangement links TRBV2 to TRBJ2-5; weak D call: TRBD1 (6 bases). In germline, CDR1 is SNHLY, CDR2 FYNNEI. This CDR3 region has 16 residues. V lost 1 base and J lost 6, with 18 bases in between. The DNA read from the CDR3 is TGTGCCAGCAGTGAAGACCCCGGACAGCTCCCCAAGACC. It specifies CASSEDPGQLPKT. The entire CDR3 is CASSEDPGQLPKTQYF.

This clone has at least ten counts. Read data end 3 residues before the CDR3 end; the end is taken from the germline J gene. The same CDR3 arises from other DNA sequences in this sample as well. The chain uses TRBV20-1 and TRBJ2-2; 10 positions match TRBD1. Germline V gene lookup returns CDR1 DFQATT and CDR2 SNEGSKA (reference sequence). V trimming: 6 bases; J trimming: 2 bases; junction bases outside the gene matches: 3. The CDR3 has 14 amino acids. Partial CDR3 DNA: TGCAGTGCACGACAGGGGGCCAACACCGGGGAG. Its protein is CSARQGANTGE. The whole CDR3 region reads CSARQGANTGELFF.

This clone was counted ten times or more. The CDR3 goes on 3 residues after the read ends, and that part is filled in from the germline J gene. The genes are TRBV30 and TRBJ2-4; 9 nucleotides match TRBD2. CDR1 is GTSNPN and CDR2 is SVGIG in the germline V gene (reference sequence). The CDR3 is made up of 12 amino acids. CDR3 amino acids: CAWSRTSGPQYF. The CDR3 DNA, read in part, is TGTGCCTGGAGTAGAACTAGCGGGCCT.